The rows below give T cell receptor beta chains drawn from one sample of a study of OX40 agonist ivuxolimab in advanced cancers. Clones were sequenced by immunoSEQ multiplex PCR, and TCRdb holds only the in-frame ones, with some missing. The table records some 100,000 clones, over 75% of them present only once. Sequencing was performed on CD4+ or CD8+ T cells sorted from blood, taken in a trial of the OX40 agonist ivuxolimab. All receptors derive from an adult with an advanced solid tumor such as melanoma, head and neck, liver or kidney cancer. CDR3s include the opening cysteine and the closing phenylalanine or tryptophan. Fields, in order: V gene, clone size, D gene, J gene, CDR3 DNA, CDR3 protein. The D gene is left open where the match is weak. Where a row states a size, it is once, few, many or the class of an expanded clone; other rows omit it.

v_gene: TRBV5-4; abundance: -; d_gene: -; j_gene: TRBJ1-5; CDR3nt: TGTGCCAGCAGCCCGAACCGGGGTCAGCCCCAGCATTTT; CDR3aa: CASSPNRGQPQHF
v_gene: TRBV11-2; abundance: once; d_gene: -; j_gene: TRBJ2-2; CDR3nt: TGTGCCAGCAGCCCGCTAACTAGCTCCGGGGAGCTGTTTTTT; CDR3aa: CASSPLTSSGELFF
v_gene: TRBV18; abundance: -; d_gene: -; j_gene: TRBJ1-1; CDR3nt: TGTGCCAGCTCACTCAATTCCGACATGAACACTGAAGCTTTCTTT; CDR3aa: CASSLNSDMNTEAFF
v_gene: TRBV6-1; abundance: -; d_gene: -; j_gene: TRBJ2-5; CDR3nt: TGTGCCAGCAGTTTCCGGGAATCGGGGGAGACCCAGTACTTC; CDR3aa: CASSFRESGETQYF
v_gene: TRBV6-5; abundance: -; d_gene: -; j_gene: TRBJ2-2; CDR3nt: TGTGCCAGCAGTTACGGGGTGGGCTTGGACACCGGGGAGCTGTTTTTT; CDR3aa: CASSYGVGLDTGELFF
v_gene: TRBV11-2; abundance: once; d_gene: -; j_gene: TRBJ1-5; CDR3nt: TGTGCCAGCAGCTTAGTGGGGGATAGCAATCAGCCCCAGCATTTT; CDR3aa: CASSLVGDSNQPQHF
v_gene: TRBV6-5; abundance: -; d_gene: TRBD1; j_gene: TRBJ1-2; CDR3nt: TGTGCCAGCAGAAGGACAGGGAAAAGCGGCTACACCTTC; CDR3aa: CASRRTGKSGYTF
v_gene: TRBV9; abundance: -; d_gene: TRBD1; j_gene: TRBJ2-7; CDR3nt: TGTGCCAGCAGCCCCGACAGGGTAGCCTACGAGCAGTACTTC; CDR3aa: CASSPDRVAYEQYF
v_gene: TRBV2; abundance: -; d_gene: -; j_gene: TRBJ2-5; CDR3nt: TGTGCCAGCAGTCCGTCGACAGGAGCCTCCCAAGAGACCCAGTACTTC; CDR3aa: CASSPSTGASQETQYF
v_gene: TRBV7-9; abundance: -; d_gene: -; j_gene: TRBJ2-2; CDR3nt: TGTGCCAGCAGCTTAGGAGGGGCCGCGACCGGGGAGCTGTTTTTT; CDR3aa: CASSLGGAATGELFF
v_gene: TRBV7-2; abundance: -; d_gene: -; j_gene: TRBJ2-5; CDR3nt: TGTGCCAGCAGCTCGACTATTCAAGAGACCCAGTACTTC; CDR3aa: CASSSTIQETQYF
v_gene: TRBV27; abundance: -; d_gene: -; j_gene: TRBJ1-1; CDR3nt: TGTGCCAGCAGAAAGGACCAGGGTTGGGTCACTGAAGCTTTCTTT; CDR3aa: CASRKDQGWVTEAFF
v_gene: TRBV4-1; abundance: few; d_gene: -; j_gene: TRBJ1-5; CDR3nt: TGCGCCAGCAGCCAAGGAGGGAATAGCAATCAGCCCCAGCATTTT; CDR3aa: CASSQGGNSNQPQHF
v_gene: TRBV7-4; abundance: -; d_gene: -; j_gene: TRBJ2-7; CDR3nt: TGTGCCAGCAGCTTAGGCCACAGCCTAAGCTCCTACGAGCAGTACTTC; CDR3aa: CASSLGHSLSSYEQYF
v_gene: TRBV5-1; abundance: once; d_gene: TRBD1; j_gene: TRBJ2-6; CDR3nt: TGCGCCAGCACCGGACAGGAATTCTCTGGGGCCAACGTCCTGACTTTC; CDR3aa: CASTGQEFSGANVLTF
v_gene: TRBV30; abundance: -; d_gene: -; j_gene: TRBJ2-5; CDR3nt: TGTGCCTGGAGTGTAAATGTCCTCAGCGGAGTAAGGAAGACCCAGTACTTC; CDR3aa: CAWSVNVLSGVRKTQYF
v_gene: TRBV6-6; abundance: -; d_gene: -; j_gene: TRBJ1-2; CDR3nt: TGTGCCAGCAGTTACGCGGGGAACTATGGCTACACCTTC; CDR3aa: CASSYAGNYGYTF
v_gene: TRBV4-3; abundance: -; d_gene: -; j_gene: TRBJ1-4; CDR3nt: TGCGCCAGCAGCCGGGGAGTAACTAATGAAAAACTGTTTTTT; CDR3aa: CASSRGVTNEKLFF